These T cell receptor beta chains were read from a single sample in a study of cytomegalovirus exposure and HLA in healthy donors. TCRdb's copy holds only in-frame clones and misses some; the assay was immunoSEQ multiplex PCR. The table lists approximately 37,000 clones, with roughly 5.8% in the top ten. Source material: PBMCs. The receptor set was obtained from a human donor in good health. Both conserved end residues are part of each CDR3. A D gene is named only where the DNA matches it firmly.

CASSSNQGYEQYF,TGTGCCAGCAGCTCTAATCAGGGCTACGAGCAGTACTTC,-,TRBV7-2,TRBJ2-7
CASSSRDRAKNIQYF,TGTGCCAGCTCCTCGAGGGACAGGGCAAAAAACATTCAGTACTTC,TRBD1,TRBV18,TRBJ2-4
CASSFPAGGDNEQFF,TGTGCCAGCAGCTTTCCGGCGGGGGGGGACAATGAGCAGTTCTTC,TRBD2,TRBV7-8,TRBJ2-1
CASSVTKERSNQPQHF,TGTGCCAGTAGTGTTACCAAGGAGAGGAGCAATCAGCCCCAGCATTTT,-,TRBV19,TRBJ1-5
CASTQGDLITGELFF,TGTGCCAGCACCCAAGGGGACTTGATCACCGGGGAGCTGTTTTTT,-,TRBV6-5,TRBJ2-2
CASSPRGTQNRENQYF,TGTGCCAGCAGCCCCCGTGGGACCCAGAACCGGGAGAACCAGTACTTC,-,TRBV7-8,TRBJ2-5
CASSLGGSREKLFF,TGTGCCAGCAGCTTAGGAGGGTCGCGGGAAAAACTGTTTTTT,-,TRBV7-9,TRBJ1-4
CASSFGGTGNTEDFF,TGTGCCAGCAGCTTCGGCGGGACAGGGAACACTGAAGATTTCTTT,TRBD1,TRBV11-2,TRBJ1-1
CASTDTTNYGYTF,TGTGCCAGCACGGACACCACTAACTATGGCTACACCTTC,-,TRBV6-5,TRBJ1-2
CASTPDRGNTGELFF,TGTGCCAGCACCCCCGACAGGGGGAACACCGGGGAGCTGTTTTTT,TRBD1,TRBV6-5,TRBJ2-2
CAGSLSSGANQPQHF,TGTGCCGGGAGTCTATCCTCAGGGGCGAATCAGCCCCAGCATTTT,-,TRBV30,TRBJ1-5
CASSLGRRGIGETQYF,TGTGCCAGCAGCTTAGGCCGGCGGGGGATAGGAGAGACCCAGTACTTC,TRBD2,TRBV7-3,TRBJ2-5
CASSFTASNQPQHF,TGTGCCAGCAGTTTCACAGCTAGCAATCAGCCCCAGCATTTT,-,TRBV28,TRBJ1-5
CASSYRAFNSPLHF,TGTGCCAGCAGTTACAGGGCCTTCAATTCACCCCTCCACTTT,-,TRBV28,TRBJ1-6
CASSPDSGGAGGEQFF,TGTGCCAGCAGCCCGGATAGCGGGGGGGCCGGAGGTGAGCAGTTCTTC,TRBD2,TRBV7-2,TRBJ2-1
CASSPDRGGAEAFF,TGTGCCAGCAGTCCGGACAGGGGAGGGGCTGAAGCTTTCTTT,TRBD1,TRBV28,TRBJ1-1
CASSISGRVGGQYF,TGTGCCAGTAGTATTTCCGGCAGGGTAGGCGGCCAGTACTTC,-,TRBV19,TRBJ2-7
CSAPGAGQGETQYF,TGCAGCGCCCCTGGGGCAGGGCAAGGGGAGACCCAGTACTTC,-,TRBV29-1,TRBJ2-5
CASSLGQGSGSYNEQFF,TGCGCCAGCAGCTTGGGACAGGGGAGCGGCTCCTACAATGAGCAGTTCTTC,TRBD1,TRBV5-1,TRBJ2-1
CASSSLRRENTEAFF,TGTGCCAGCAGTAGCCTAAGGCGGGAGAACACTGAAGCTTTCTTT,-,TRBV27,TRBJ1-1
CASSLGTGLQDTEAFF,TGTGCCAGCAGCTTAGGGACAGGCCTACAGGACACTGAAGCTTTCTTT,TRBD1,TRBV7-8,TRBJ1-1
CASSLGGGEGPNYGYTF,TGTGCCAGCAGCTTAGGAGGGGGTGAGGGACCAAACTATGGCTACACCTTC,-,TRBV7-9,TRBJ1-2
CASMVGQGVPPLHF,TGTGCCAGCATGGTGGGACAGGGGGTTCCACCCCTCCACTTT,TRBD1,TRBV2,TRBJ1-6
CASSQGGQETQYF,TGTGCCAGCAGCCAGGGGGGTCAAGAGACCCAGTACTTC,-,TRBV5-5,TRBJ2-5
CASSPPIGTSGGPHYEQYF,TGTGCCAGCTCACCACCGATTGGGACTAGCGGGGGGCCGCACTACGAGCAGTACTTC,TRBD2,TRBV18,TRBJ2-7
CASSPGQMNGYTF,TGTGCCAGCTCACCGGGACAAATGAATGGCTACACCTTC,-,TRBV18,TRBJ1-2
CASSTGQSYGYTF,TGTGCCAGTAGTACAGGACAGTCCTATGGCTACACCTTC,-,TRBV19,TRBJ1-2
CASSDPTANEKLFF,TGTGCCAGCAGTGACCCGACAGCTAATGAAAAACTGTTTTTT,-,TRBV2,TRBJ1-4
CASSQLRRSGNTGELFF,TGTGCCAGCAGCCAACTCCGTAGGTCGGGGAACACCGGGGAGCTGTTTTTT,-,TRBV14,TRBJ2-2
CASSSLIPSGVTDTQYF,TGTGCCAGCAGCTCCTTGATCCCAAGCGGGGTCACAGATACGCAGTATTTT,TRBD2,TRBV5-5,TRBJ2-3
CASSYSTTGTYEQYF,TGTGCCAGCAGTTACTCGACGACGGGGACCTACGAGCAGTACTTC,-,TRBV6-6,TRBJ2-7